This T cell receptor (beta chain) derives from a study of OX40 agonist ivuxolimab in advanced cancers. The CDR3 totals 14 residues. Germline CDR1 and CDR2: SGDLS and YYNGEE. V was cut by 3 bases and J by 5 bases, with 12 bases left in between. The data were produced by immunoSEQ multiplex PCR, yet TCRdb's version contains in-frame clones alone and is incomplete. The repertoire holds approximately 20,000 clones, approximately 80% seen once, with 24% in the top ten. General study results and limits: In the 0.1-3.0 mg/kg groups, partial responders showed among the lowest expansion.

As regards this clone: Its antigen is currently unknown.

Blood draws occurred at baseline, cycle 4 day 1, and cycle 7 day 1. This chain uses TRBV9 with TRBJ2-1; D is perhaps TRBD2 (6 bases). The starting material was CD4+ or CD8+ T cells sorted from blood, obtained in a trial of the OX40 agonist ivuxolimab. The TCR sequence derives from an adult with an advanced solid tumor such as melanoma, head and neck, liver or kidney cancer. CDR3 nucleotide sequence: TGTGCCAGCAGCGCTAGCGTTTGGGACAATGAGCAGTTCTTC. It specifies CASSASVWDNEQFF.